Below are 13 T cell receptor beta chains sequenced from a single sample in a study of blood T cell repertoires in COVID-19. Libraries were prepared by immunoSEQ multiplex PCR; TCRdb keeps only in-frame clonotypes and omits some of them. In the table there are roughly 450,000 clones, 90% of which are singletons. The sequencing sample was made of PBMCs or T cells enriched from blood (not recorded which). The receptors come from a man aged 18-30 years who had recovered from COVID-19.

This clone was recorded only once. The chain has TRBV12-5 and TRBJ2-2; unclear D gene. Germline V gene sequence: CDR1 LGHNT, CDR2 FRNRAP. This CDR3 region has 14 residues. V was clipped by 5 bases and J by 5 bases, with 12 bases between them. This CDR3 reads CASGLGDGTGELFF. In nucleotides, the CDR3 is TGTGCTAGTGGTCTCGGAGACGGAACCGGGGAGCTGTTTTTT.

The chain uses TRBV28 and TRBJ2-1, with TRBD1 identical over 7 bases. Trimming removed 1 base from V and 10 bases from J; junction bases left unmatched: 7. Germline-derived CDR1 and CDR2 are MDHEN and SYDVKM. The CDR3 is made up of 14 amino acids. The CDR3 loop reads CASSLYQGEGEQFF. The CDR3 bases are TGTGCCAGCAGTTTATACCAGGGGGAAGGAGAGCAGTTCTTC.

As concerns this clone: A single base separates this from a much larger clone, so it may be a read error. CDR3 coding DNA: TGTGCCACCAGCGGGGGAGCTAGCGGGAGTTCCAAGCAGTACTTC. This codes for CATSGGASGSSKQYF. The chain couples TRBV15 to TRBJ2-7; 10 nucleotides line up with TRBD2. Per germline, CDR1 LNHNV and CDR2 YYDKDF (reference sequence). V dropped 5 bases and J dropped 8; count of bases not matched to a gene: 12. The CDR3 consists of 15 residues.

The genes are TRBV6-1 and TRBJ1-2; 8 bases fit TRBD1. After removal of 1 base from V and 14 bases from J, the junction contained 18 bases not matched to a gene. This CDR3 region has 16 residues. The germline gives CDR1 MNHNS, CDR2 SASEGT. CDR3 sequence (DNA): TGTGCCAGCAGTGAAGACGGACAGGGTGATCCCCTCGATCGGACCTTC. It codes for CASSEDGQGDPLDRTF.

The chain carries TRBV7-9 and TRBJ1-1; 9 nucleotides agree with TRBD1. With V trimmed by 7 bases and J by 0 bases, 9 bases remained unmatched. This CDR3 contains 16 residues. Per germline, CDR1 SEHNR and CDR2 FQNEAQ (reference sequence). The CDR3 loop is CASTHMTGGMNTEAFF. The DNA for the CDR3 is TGTGCCAGCACCCATATGACAGGGGGGATGAACACTGAAGCTTTCTTT. Looking up the rest from reference TRBV7-9 and TRBJ1-1 gives the full variable domain: DTGVSQNPRHKITKRGQNVTFRCDPISEHNRLYWYRQTLGQGPEFLTYFQNEAQLEKSRLLSDRFSAERPKGSFSTLEIQRTEQGDSAMYLCASTHMTGGMNTEAFFGQGTRLTVV.

This sequence joins TRBV11-3 and TRBJ2-3; tentative D call: TRBD1 (6 bases). The CDR3 has 16 residues. The V gene lost 5 bases and the J gene lost 5 bases, with 20 bases spanning the gap. CDR1 SGHNT and CDR2 YENEEA come from the germline V gene. CDR3 loop: CASSPQGGGRGDTQYF. The CDR3 DNA is TGTGCCAGCAGCCCCCAGGGTGGGGGCAGGGGAGATACGCAGTATTTT.

This rearrangement joins TRBV19 to TRBJ2-2; 7 nucleotides line up with TRBD1. CDR1 is LNHDA, CDR2 SQIVND, per germline (reference sequence). This CDR3 region has 14 residues. V lost 3 bases and J lost 8; bases outside the gene matches: 6. CDR3 DNA sequence: TGTGCCAGTAGTATGAGAGGGACAGCTGGGGAGCTGTTTTTT. Translating it yields CASSMRGTAGELFF.

The rearrangement joins TRBV27 to TRBJ2-1; 16 nucleotides line up with TRBD2. The germline V gene has CDR1 MNHEY and CDR2 SMNVEV (reference sequence). V lost 6 bases, J lost 6 bases, and 11 bases stayed unmatched. The CDR3 length is 18 residues. The CDR3 DNA reads as TGTGCCAGCAGCTCGAGGGGACTAGCGGGGGGGAGTGTCAATGAGCAGTTCTTC. It encodes CASSSRGLAGGSVNEQFF.

The chain recombines TRBV2 with TRBJ1-6; 11 bases align to TRBD1. CDR1 SNHLY and CDR2 FYNNEI come from the germline V gene. V lost 5 bases, J lost 9 bases, and 3 bases stayed unmatched. This CDR3 is 14 amino acids long. The CDR3 region has the DNA TGTGCCAGCAGTCGGGACAGGGGGGTTTCACCCCTCCACTTT. Translation: CASSRDRGVSPLHF.

The chain employs TRBV30 and TRBJ1-1, with D perhaps matching TRBD1 (6 bases). Looked up from germline, CDR1 is GTSNPN and CDR2 is SVGIG (reference sequence). The V gene lost 0 bases and the J gene lost 1 base, with 12 bases spanning the gap. The CDR3 is 15 residues long. Written as DNA, the CDR3 is TGTGCCTGGAGTGTACCGGACAGATGGAACACTGAAGCTTTCTTT. It is translated as CAWSVPDRWNTEAFF. Full variable domain (outside the CDR3, taken from reference TRBV30 and TRBJ1-1): SQTIHQWPATLVQPVGSPLSLECTVEGTSNPNLYWYRQAAGRGLQLLFYSVGIGQISSEVPQNLSASRPQDRQFILSSKKLLLSDSGFYLCAWSVPDRWNTEAFFGQGTRLTVV.

The chain couples TRBV18 to TRBJ1-2, with D uncertain. CDR3 length: 15 amino acids. Per germline, CDR1 KGHSH and CDR2 LQKENI. V shed 6 bases and J shed 6 bases, with 20 bases lying between them. CDR3 protein: CASSPNIRTEDGYTF. As DNA, the CDR3 is TGTGCCAGCTCCCCCAACATCCGAACAGAAGATGGCTACACCTTC.

This rearrangement joins TRBV19 to TRBJ1-4, with D uncertain. CDR1 and CDR2 from the germline V gene are LNHDA and SQIVND (reference sequence). V shed 3 bases and J shed 8 bases, with 13 bases lying between them. The CDR3 extends over 14 amino acids. CDR3 loop: CASSISWAKEKLFF. The DNA of the CDR3 is TGTGCCAGTAGTATCAGCTGGGCGAAGGAAAAACTGTTTTTT.

The chain couples TRBV3-1 (or the pseudogene TRBV3-2) to TRBJ1-6; D is possibly TRBD1 (5 bases). Per germline, CDR1 LGHDT and CDR2 YNNKEL (reference sequence). This CDR3 region has 16 residues. Trimming removed 2 bases at V and 10 bases at J, with 18 bases between. The CDR3 nucleotides read TGTGCCAGCAGCCAACTATCTCGATGGGGCGGCTCACCCCTCCACTTT. Protein sequence: CASSQLSRWGGSPLHF.